This T cell receptor beta chain is drawn from a study of CD8+CD57+ T cells in acquired aplastic anemia. At the level of the study: Sorted CD4+ plus CD8+ cells gave DNA averaging about 3.2 ug. Overall study results and limits: Patients and healthy controls showed no significant CD8+ Simpson's diversity difference.

Turning to this clonotype: What it binds is unknown.

Losses at the gene ends were 2 bases for V and 6 bases for J; bases not matched to a gene: 5. The CDR3 runs to 15 residues. Genomic DNA templated the TCR beta VDJ and CDR3 profiling. MiXCR, applied by TCRdb to the reads, yields one record per CDR3 protein. The sample carries approximately 200,000 distinct CDR3 sequences, around 50% recorded once. Patients picked for sequencing had shown CD8+CD57+ cell expansion detected by flow cytometry. Sequencing input: sorted CD4+, CD8+, or CD8+CD57+ T cells (not recorded which) from PBMCs. This receptor was obtained from a human donor with aplastic anemia. V usage is TRBV12-3 or TRBV12-4 and J usage is TRBJ2-3; 10 positions agree with TRBD2. DNA for the CDR3: TGTGCCAGCAGTTTACTAGCGGGGGAAAAGGATACGCAGTATTTT. This sequence encodes CASSLLAGEKDTQYF.